This T cell receptor (beta chain) originates from a study of blood T cell repertoires in COVID-19. Study-level information: Material from acute and convalescent COVID-19 was sourced from the United States, Italy and Spain.

Libraries were prepared by immunoSEQ multiplex PCR; TCRdb keeps only in-frame clonotypes and omits some of them. The data show roughly 26,000 clones, around 95% seen once. V was trimmed by 1 base and J by 1 base, leaving 9 bases between them. Germline CDR1 reads WNHNN; CDR2 reads SYGVQD (reference sequence). The CDR3 has 15 amino acids. Input material: peripheral blood. This chain uses TRBV10-1 with TRBJ2-3; D is uncertain. This receptor was taken from a human donor with active COVID-19. The donor label of this sample is uncertain. The CDR3 region has the DNA TGCGCCAGCAGTGAGTACAAGAAAGGCACAGATACGCAGTATTTT. The encoded protein is CASSEYKKGTDTQYF.